This TCR beta chain was captured in a study of T-cell memory formation after mild COVID-19. TCRdb called the 5' RACE reads again in MiXCR, with one record for every CDR3 protein. Of some 210,000 distinct CDR3 sequences in the sample, roughly 10% were seen once. J gave up 13 bases and V 7 bases, and 11 bases lay outside the gene matches. The CDR3 length is 12 residues. The chain links TRBV12-3 or TRBV12-4 to TRBJ1-2; 8 bases map to TRBD1. The clonotype originates from a man aged 18 to 30 who had mild COVID-19 (a few samples of this study predate the infection). Cell type and time point are not known. The sequencing input was PBMCs or a T cell subset sorted from them (not recorded which). CDR3 sequence reads: CASTQGAGPSTF. CDR3 bases: TGTGCCAGCACCCAGGGGGCAGGGCCTTCCACCTTC.